The clone carrying this T cell receptor beta chain showed up many times. Its target is not known. The data originate from a study of CD8 T cells in ankylosing spondylitis. The CDR3 has 13 residues. V gave up 6 bases and J gave up 5 bases, with 14 bases separating them. Per germline, CDR1 DFQATT and CDR2 SNEGSKA (reference sequence). Points from the study as a whole: Clones linked to disease were reported to show significant enrichment in matched ankylosing spondylitis synovial fluid. Characteristic, it appeared, of ankylosing spondylitis blood was a TCR beta motif of about eight highly homologous variants. There were earlier reports of some motif variants in reactive arthritis synovial fluid and blood.

A quantitative 5'-RACE method, one with molecular barcodes, was used to make TCR beta libraries. One entry per CDR3 protein, called by TCRdb with MiXCR from the 5' RACE reads. The repertoire consists of 100,000 to 150,000 distinct CDR3 sequences, with roughly 6.6% occurring once and the leading ten covering 10% to 15%. Input material: blood, either unsorted or a sorted T cell fraction (not recorded which). This TCR came from a male donor with ankylosing spondylitis or in good health (not recorded which). The chain combines TRBV20-1 with TRBJ2-1, with D possibly TRBD2 on 6 matching bases. The DNA of the CDR3 is TGCAGTGCCTGCTGCGGGGCCAACAATGAGCAGTTCTTC. It encodes CSACCGANNEQFF.